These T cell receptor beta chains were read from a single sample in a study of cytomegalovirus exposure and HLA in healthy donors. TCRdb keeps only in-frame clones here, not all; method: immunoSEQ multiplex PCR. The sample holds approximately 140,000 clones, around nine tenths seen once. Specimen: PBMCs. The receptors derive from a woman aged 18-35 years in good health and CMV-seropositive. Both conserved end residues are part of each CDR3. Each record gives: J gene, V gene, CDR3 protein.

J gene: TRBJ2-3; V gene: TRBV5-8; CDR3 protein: CASSFARGTGTSTDTQYF
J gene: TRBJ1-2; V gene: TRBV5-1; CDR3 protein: CASSLVGAQNYGYTF
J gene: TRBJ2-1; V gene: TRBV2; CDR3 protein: CASSEGLAGGQHEQFF
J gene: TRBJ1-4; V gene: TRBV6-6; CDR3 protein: CASSYGQGYEKLFF
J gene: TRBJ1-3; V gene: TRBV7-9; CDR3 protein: CASAPGAGRNTIYF
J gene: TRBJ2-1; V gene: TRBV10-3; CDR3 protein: CAIRDSGSYNEQFF
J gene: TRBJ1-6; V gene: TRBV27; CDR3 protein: CATRRSLNSPLHF
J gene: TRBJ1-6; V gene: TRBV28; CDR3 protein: CASSLASSYNSPLHF
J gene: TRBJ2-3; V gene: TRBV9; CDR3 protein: CASSVGTTAADTQYF
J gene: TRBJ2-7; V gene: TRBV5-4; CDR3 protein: CASSFGYEQYF
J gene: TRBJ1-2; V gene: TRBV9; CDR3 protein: CASSVQGNYGYTF
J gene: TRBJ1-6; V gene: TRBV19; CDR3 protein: CASTSDRVDSPLHF
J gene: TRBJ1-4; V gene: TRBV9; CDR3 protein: CASSKGRTGADEKLFF
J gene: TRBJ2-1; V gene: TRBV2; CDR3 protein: CASRPETSYNEQFF
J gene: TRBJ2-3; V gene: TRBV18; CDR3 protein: CASSMQAIQTDTQYF
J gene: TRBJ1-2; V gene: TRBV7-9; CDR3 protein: CASSFNRESGYGYTF
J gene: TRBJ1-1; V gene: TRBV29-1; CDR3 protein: CSGGQGDTEAFF
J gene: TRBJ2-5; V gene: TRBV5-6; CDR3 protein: CASSRTSGRSETQYF
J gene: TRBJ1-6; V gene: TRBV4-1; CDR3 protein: CASSREKRGNSPLHF
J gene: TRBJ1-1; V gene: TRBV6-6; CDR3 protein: CASRRLFQDTEAFF
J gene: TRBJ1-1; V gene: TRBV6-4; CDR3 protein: CASSLEENTEAFF
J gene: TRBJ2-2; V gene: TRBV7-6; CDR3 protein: CASSLNLDRSTGELFF
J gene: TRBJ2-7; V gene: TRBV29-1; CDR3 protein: CSVERFGGGDEQYF
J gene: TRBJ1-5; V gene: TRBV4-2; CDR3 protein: CASSQDRRRSQPQHF
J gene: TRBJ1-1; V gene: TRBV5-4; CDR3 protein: CASSGGQGSTEAFF
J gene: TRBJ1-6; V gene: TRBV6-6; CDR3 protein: CASSYRGDSPLHF
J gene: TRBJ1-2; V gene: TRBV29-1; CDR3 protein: CSARTGGGGYTF
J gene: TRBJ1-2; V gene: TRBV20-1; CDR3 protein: CSATSGTF
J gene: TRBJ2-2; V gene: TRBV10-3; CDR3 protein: CAISESGGPFAGELFF
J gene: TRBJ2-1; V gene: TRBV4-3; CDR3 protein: CASSQRRGSGVRVEQFF
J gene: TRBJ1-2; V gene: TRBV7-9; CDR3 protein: CASSLTGLRYGYTF
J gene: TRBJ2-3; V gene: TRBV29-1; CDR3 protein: CSVGVAGATDTQYF
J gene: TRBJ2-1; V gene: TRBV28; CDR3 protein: CASSSGSGRANEQFF
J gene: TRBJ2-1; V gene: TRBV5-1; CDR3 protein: CASSLASGHSYNEQFF
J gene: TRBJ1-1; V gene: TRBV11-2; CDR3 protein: CASSLRGLNTEAFF
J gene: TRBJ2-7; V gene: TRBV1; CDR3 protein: CTSSRSRTSGSSWNSYEQYF
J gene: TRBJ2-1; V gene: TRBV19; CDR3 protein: CASPGACGSHLGRSYNEQFF
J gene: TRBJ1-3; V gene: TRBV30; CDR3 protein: CAWSVGGHIYF
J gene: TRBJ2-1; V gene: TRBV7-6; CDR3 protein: CASKGTEVSNEQFF
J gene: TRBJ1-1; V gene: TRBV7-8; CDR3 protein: CASSLREGTEAFF
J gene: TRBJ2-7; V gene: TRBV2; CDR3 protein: CASRNGLAGSEQYF
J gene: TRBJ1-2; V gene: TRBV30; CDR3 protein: CAWRASTNYGYTF
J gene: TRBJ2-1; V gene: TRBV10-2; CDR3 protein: CASSEGTSGIRRFF
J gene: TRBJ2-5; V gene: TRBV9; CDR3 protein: CASSVSPGGHQETQYF
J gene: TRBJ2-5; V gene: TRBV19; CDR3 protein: CASSIWAGHTGETQYF
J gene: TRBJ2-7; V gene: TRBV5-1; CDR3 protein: CASSAPQQGNYEQYF
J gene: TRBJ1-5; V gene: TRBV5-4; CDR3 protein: CASSLDRANQPQHF
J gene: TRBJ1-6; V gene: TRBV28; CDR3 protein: CASSLPVRGLSPLHF
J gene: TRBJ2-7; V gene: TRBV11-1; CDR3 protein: CASSLEGQGAYEQYF
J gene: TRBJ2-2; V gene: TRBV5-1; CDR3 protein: CASWQGVSGELFF
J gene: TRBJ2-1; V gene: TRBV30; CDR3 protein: CAWRGEAGEQFF
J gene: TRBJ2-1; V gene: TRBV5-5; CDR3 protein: CASSPGQGAGNEQFF
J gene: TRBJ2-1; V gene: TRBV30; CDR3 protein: CAWARVNEQFF